A selection of T cell receptor beta chains follows, all from one sample in a study of early T cells in non-severe SARS-CoV-2 infection. TCRdb analysed the 5' RACE reads with MiXCR anew, one entry per CDR3 protein. The sample yields some 38,000 distinct CDR3 sequences, around 5.8% seen once. This specimen consisted of whole blood, obtained at baseline. Receptors were obtained from an adult who was a healthcare worker with PCR-confirmed SARS-CoV-2 infection or an uninfected control (not recorded which). CDR3s include the opening cysteine and the closing phenylalanine or tryptophan. Each record gives: CDR3 length, J gene, V gene, clone size, D gene, CDR3 protein, CDR3 DNA. The D gene is left open where the match is weak. Expanded clones get a size class; other rows say once, few or many, or leave the size out.

CDR3 length: 13
J gene: TRBJ2-1
V gene: TRBV11-2
clone size: many
D gene: .
CDR3 protein: CASSLVTYNEQFF
CDR3 DNA: TGTGCCAGCAGCTTAGTTACTTACAATGAGCAGTTCTTC

CDR3 length: 15
J gene: TRBJ2-1
V gene: TRBV9
clone size: many
D gene: TRBD2
CDR3 protein: CASSTAGGVYNEQFF
CDR3 DNA: TGTGCCAGCAGCACAGCGGGAGGGGTATACAATGAGCAGTTCTTC

CDR3 length: 14
J gene: TRBJ2-5
V gene: TRBV5-1
clone size: many
D gene: .
CDR3 protein: CASSLAGYQETQYF
CDR3 DNA: TGCGCCAGCAGCTTGGCGGGGTACCAAGAGACCCAGTACTTC

CDR3 length: 13
J gene: TRBJ2-7
V gene: TRBV7-6
clone size: many
D gene: TRBD2
CDR3 protein: CASSPSGNYEQYF
CDR3 DNA: TGTGCCAGCAGCCCTAGCGGGAATTACGAGCAGTACTTC

CDR3 length: 17
J gene: TRBJ1-3
V gene: TRBV4-2
clone size: many
D gene: .
CDR3 protein: CASSQAGRGTAGNTIYF
CDR3 DNA: TGTGCCAGCAGCCAAGCGGGCCGGGGAACGGCTGGAAACACCATATATTTT

CDR3 length: 15
J gene: TRBJ2-2
V gene: TRBV10-3
clone size: many
D gene: .
CDR3 protein: CAISESGGFGGELFF
CDR3 DNA: TGTGCCATCAGTGAGTCCGGCGGTTTTGGCGGGGAGCTGTTTTTT

CDR3 length: 12
J gene: TRBJ1-2
V gene: TRBV29-1
clone size: many
D gene: .
CDR3 protein: CSVDLGDYGYTF
CDR3 DNA: TGCAGCGTTGATCTCGGCGACTATGGCTACACCTTC

CDR3 length: 13
J gene: TRBJ1-2
V gene: TRBV2
clone size: .
D gene: TRBD1
CDR3 protein: CASSAGQSYGYTF
CDR3 DNA: TGTGCCAGCAGTGCGGGACAGTCTTATGGCTACACCTTC

CDR3 length: 13
J gene: TRBJ2-5
V gene: TRBV6-5
clone size: .
D gene: TRBD1
CDR3 protein: CASRPTGATAQYF
CDR3 DNA: TGTGCCAGCAGACCCACAGGGGCCACGGCCCAGTACTTC

CDR3 length: 15
J gene: TRBJ1-5
V gene: TRBV4-2
clone size: many
D gene: .
CDR3 protein: CASSQEGQNNQPQHF
CDR3 DNA: TGTGCCAGCAGCCAAGAAGGACAGAACAATCAGCCCCAGCATTTT

CDR3 length: 12
J gene: TRBJ2-1
V gene: TRBV20-1
clone size: few
D gene: .
CDR3 protein: CSAGYQGNEQFF
CDR3 DNA: TGCAGTGCTGGATACCAAGGCAATGAGCAGTTCTTC

CDR3 length: 13
J gene: TRBJ1-6
V gene: TRBV30
clone size: .
D gene: .
CDR3 protein: CAWSEDSNSPLHF
CDR3 DNA: TGTGCCTGGAGTGAGGACAGTAATTCACCCCTCCACTTT

CDR3 length: 15
J gene: TRBJ1-4
V gene: TRBV4-3
clone size: many
D gene: .
CDR3 protein: CASSPNSQGREKLFF
CDR3 DNA: TGCGCCAGCAGCCCGAACTCACAGGGTAGGGAAAAACTGTTTTTT

CDR3 length: 15
J gene: TRBJ1-5
V gene: TRBV6-1
clone size: many
D gene: .
CDR3 protein: CASSPGFNDNQPQHF
CDR3 DNA: TGTGCCAGCAGTCCAGGCTTTAATGACAATCAGCCCCAGCATTTT

CDR3 length: 13
J gene: TRBJ2-1
V gene: TRBV7-2
clone size: few
D gene: .
CDR3 protein: CASSLLLYNEQFF
CDR3 DNA: TGTGCCAGCAGCTTACTCCTCTACAATGAGCAGTTCTTC

CDR3 length: 14
J gene: TRBJ1-1
V gene: TRBV27
clone size: many
D gene: TRBD1
CDR3 protein: CASRGTALNTEAFF
CDR3 DNA: TGTGCCAGTCGCGGGACAGCTCTGAACACTGAAGCTTTCTTT

CDR3 length: 12
J gene: TRBJ2-1
V gene: TRBV7-9
clone size: many
D gene: .
CDR3 protein: CASSPGSWKQFF
CDR3 DNA: TGTGCCAGCAGCCCCGGCTCCTGGAAGCAGTTCTTC

CDR3 length: 11
J gene: TRBJ2-1
V gene: TRBV6-4
clone size: many
D gene: .
CDR3 protein: CASSVGGEQFF
CDR3 DNA: TGTGCCAGCAGTGTGGGTGGTGAGCAGTTCTTC